The text below deals with one T cell receptor gamma chain. Its antigen target is currently unknown. No much larger clone is present one base from it, and per-base qualities are unavailable. Thymic samples were depleted of alphabeta T cells, then CD3+ TCRVdelta1+ TCRVdelta2- thymocytes were FACS-sorted. The purity of the sorted Vdelta1+ thymocytes was between roughly 98% and 99.6%. The thymic specimens were obtained from 8 paediatric patients who were undergoing corrective cardiac surgery and ranged in age from about 5 days to 16 months. After the thymic tissue was dispersed, mononuclear cells were isolated using a Histopaque-1077 density gradient. The staining antibodies were anti-TCRVdelta1 clone TS8.2, anti-TCRVdelta2 clone B6, anti-CD3 clone HIT3a and anti-TCRalphabeta clone IP26. The entry originates in a study of Vδ1+ human thymocytes (dated by TCRdb to 2016 to 2019). Describing the broader study: The study characterised mRNA-level TRG and TRD CDR3 repertoires of highly purified Vdelta1+ thymocytes from young children as a data resource. Earlier work had validated the multiplex-based CDR3 amplicon strategy against 5'RACE-based methods for generating CDR3 amplicons.

Trimming accounts for 1 base at V and 10 bases at J, while the number of junction bases matched to no gene is 10. In the germline V gene, CDR1 corresponds to VENAVY and CDR2 to YDSYNSRV. From its cysteine to its phenylalanine, the CDR3 spans 13 amino acids. Just CDR3 DNA is preserved here, 39 bases in frame from base 1. RNA extraction was carried out with the RNeasy mini kit, and reverse transcription was then done using Superscript III. CDR3 amplicons were produced by multiplex PCR using pooled V-gene forward primers and a constant-region reverse primer with Illumina adaptor overhangs. After gel purification, the amplicons were indexed with Nextera index primers during seven to nine additional PCR cycles and then purified using AMPure XP beads. Sequencing of libraries was performed on an Illumina MiSeq using paired-end 250 bp reads, dual indexing and a roughly 22% PhiX spike-in. On the authors' methods: FastQC was used to quality check the reads, while ea-utils fastq-join merged the TRG read pairs. Annotation of sequences was performed with IMGT/HighV-QUEST, only productive sequences with unambiguous V-gene assignment were retained, and clonotypes were defined by identical CDR3 sequence. For downstream analysis, VDJtools 1.1.1, tcR 2.2.3, Treemap and vegan Shannon diversity in R 3.4.4 were used. TCRdb processed the public reads again with the CATT caller, after which rows with matching DNA were combined. TCRdb's processing, not the authors', yielded these V and J calls. A total of tens of thousands of gamma-chain clones appear in this sample, 20% to 25% of them only once. The top ten constitute 1.9% of the sample.

General findings and caveats noted by the study authors: In contrast to oligoclonal peripheral blood repertoires, thymic TRG and TRD repertoires appeared to be highly polyclonal with Gaussian CDR3 length distributions. Many TRG clonotypes were shared between donors (up to roughly 6.9x10^3), whereas TRD repertoires were essentially private (max 116 shared). Although sort purity was high, approximately 20% of thymic TRD sequences were Vdelta2 (with a few Vdelta3), in contrast to the peripheral blood Vdelta1+ controls. The use of highly purified populations and single-cell validation was advised by the authors, since misinterpretation of bulk repertoire data could be caused by unexpected Vdelta2 sequences. Because no clustering by age or sex was observed, donors were not stratified by these variables in the analyses.

This clonotype was obtained from a girl in the first two years of life who had congenital heart surgery. The sample comprised Vdelta1+ gamma-delta thymocytes from the thymus. The label giving this sample's cell subset or site can be read as: FACS-sorted CD3+ TCRalphabeta- TCRVdelta1+ TCRVdelta2- thymocytes. The chain uses TRGV8 and TRGJ1 or TRGJ2. The bases are TGTGCCACCTGGGATAGATCACAACCCAAGAAACTCTTT. This gives the protein CATWDRSQPKKLF.